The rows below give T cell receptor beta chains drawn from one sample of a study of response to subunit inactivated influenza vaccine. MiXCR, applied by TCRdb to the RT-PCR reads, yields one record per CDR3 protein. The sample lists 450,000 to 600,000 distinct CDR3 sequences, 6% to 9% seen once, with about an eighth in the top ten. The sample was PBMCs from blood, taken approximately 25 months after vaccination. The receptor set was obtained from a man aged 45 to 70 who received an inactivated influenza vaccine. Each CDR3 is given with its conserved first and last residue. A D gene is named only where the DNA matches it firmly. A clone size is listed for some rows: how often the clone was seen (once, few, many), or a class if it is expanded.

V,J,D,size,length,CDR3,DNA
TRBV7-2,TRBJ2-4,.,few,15,CASSLVGEAKNIQYF,TGTGCCAGCAGCTTAGTGGGGGAGGCCAAAAACATTCAGTACTTC
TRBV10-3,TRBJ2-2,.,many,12,CAISESGGELFF,TGTGCCATCAGTGAGTCGGGCGGGGAGCTGTTTTTT
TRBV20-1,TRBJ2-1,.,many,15,CSARKGGEYHNEQFF,TGCAGTGCTAGAAAAGGAGGGGAGTATCACAATGAGCAGTTCTTC
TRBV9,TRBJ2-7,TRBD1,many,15,CASSVGDRGTYEQYF,TGTGCCAGCAGCGTAGGGGACAGGGGAACCTACGAGCAGTACTTC
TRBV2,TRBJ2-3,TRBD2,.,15,CASRALAGGTDTQYF,TGTGCCAGCAGGGCACTAGCGGGCGGCACAGATACGCAGTATTTT
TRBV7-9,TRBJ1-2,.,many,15,CASSLGALSNYGYTF,TGTGCCAGCAGCTTAGGAGCCCTTTCTAACTATGGCTACACCTTC
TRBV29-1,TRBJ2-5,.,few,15,CSVDLAARGEKTQYF,TGCAGCGTTGACTTGGCGGCGAGGGGTGAGAAGACCCAGTACTTC
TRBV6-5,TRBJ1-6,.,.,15,CASSYVKGTNSPLHF,TGTGCCAGCAGTTACGTGAAGGGGACTAATTCACCCCTCCACTTT
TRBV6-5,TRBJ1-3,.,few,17,CASSYSFIGYSGNTIYF,TGTGCCAGCAGTTACTCTTTCATCGGGTATTCTGGAAACACCATATATTTT
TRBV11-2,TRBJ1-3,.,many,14,CASSPRGTGNTIYF,TGTGCCAGCAGCCCGAGGGGGACTGGAAACACCATATATTTT
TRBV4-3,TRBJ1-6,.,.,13,CASSRGENSPLHF,TGCGCCAGCAGCCGCGGGGAGAATTCACCCCTCCACTTT
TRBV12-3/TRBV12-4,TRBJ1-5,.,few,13,CASSLISEQPQHF,TGTGCCAGCAGTTTAATCAGTGAACAGCCCCAGCATTTT
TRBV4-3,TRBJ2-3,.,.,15,CASSQDGGFRDTQYF,TGCGCCAGCAGCCAAGACGGAGGCTTTCGAGATACGCAGTATTTT
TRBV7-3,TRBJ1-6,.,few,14,CASSLGARDSPLHF,TGTGCCAGCAGCTTGGGGGCAAGGGATTCACCCCTCCACTTT
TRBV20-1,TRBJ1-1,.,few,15,CSASKPKGTNTEAFF,TGCAGTGCTAGTAAGCCCAAGGGCACGAACACTGAAGCTTTCTTT
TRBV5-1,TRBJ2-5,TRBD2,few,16,CASSPLGLAGSETQYF,TGCGCCAGCAGCCCCCTGGGACTAGCGGGGTCAGAGACCCAGTACTTC
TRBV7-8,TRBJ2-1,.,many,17,CASSLVLRTASYNEQFF,TGTGCCAGCAGCTTAGTACTTAGGACAGCCTCCTACAATGAGCAGTTCTTC
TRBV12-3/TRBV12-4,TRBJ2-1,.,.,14,CASSFRDPPNEQFF,TGTGCCAGCAGTTTTCGAGACCCTCCCAATGAGCAGTTCTTC
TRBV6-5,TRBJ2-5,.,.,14,CASSSQGSPLPQYF,TGTGCCAGCAGTTCCCAAGGGTCCCCGTTGCCCCAGTACTTC
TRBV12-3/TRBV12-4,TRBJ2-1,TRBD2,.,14,CASSPSGSWGEQFF,TGTGCCAGCAGTCCCAGCGGGAGTTGGGGTGAGCAGTTCTTC
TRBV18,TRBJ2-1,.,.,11,CASSPDYPQFF,TGTGCCAGCTCACCGGACTATCCGCAGTTCTTC
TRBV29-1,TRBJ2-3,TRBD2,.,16,CSVEGFPREGTDTQYF,TGCAGCGTTGAAGGCTTCCCGCGGGAGGGGACAGATACGCAGTATTTT
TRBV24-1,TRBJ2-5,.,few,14,CATSEGSGAETQYF,TGTGCCACCAGTGAAGGGTCGGGGGCCGAGACCCAGTACTTC
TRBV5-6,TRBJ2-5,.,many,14,CASSLVAAQETQYF,TGTGCCAGCAGCTTGGTGGCAGCTCAAGAGACCCAGTACTTC
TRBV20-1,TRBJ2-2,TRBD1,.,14,CSAKGQGVTGELFF,TGCAGTGCTAAGGGACAGGGGGTGACCGGGGAGCTGTTTTTT
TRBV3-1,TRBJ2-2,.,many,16,CASSQGGRGNTGELFF,TGTGCCAGCAGCCAAGGTGGCAGGGGGAACACCGGGGAGCTGTTTTTT
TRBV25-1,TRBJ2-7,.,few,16,CASSELGGTGAYEQYF,TGTGCCAGCAGTGAATTAGGAGGGACGGGAGCCTACGAGCAGTACTTC
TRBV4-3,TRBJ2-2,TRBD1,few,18,CASSHRTPGQANTGELFF,TGCGCCAGCAGCCACCGAACTCCGGGACAGGCTAACACCGGGGAGCTGTTTTTT
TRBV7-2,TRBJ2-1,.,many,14,CASSPTGGRNEQFF,TGTGCCAGCAGCCCCACCGGGGGGCGCAATGAGCAGTTCTTC
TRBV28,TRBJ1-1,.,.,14,CASTPTQRHTEAFF,TGTGCCAGCACGCCTACCCAGAGACACACTGAAGCTTTCTTT
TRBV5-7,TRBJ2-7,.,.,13,CARGRGLPYEQYF,TGTGCCAGGGGCCGGGGGCTCCCCTACGAGCAGTACTTC
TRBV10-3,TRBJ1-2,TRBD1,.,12,CAIGQGNYGYTF,TGTGCCATCGGACAGGGGAACTATGGCTACACCTTC
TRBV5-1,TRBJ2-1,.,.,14,CASSLVPNDNEQFF,TGCGCCAGCAGCTTGGTCCCTAACGACAATGAGCAGTTCTTC
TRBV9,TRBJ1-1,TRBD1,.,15,CASSGAGTVNTEAFF,TGTGCCAGCAGCGGAGCCGGGACAGTGAACACTGAAGCTTTCTTT
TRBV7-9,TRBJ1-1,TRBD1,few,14,CASSSQDRGGEAFF,TGTGCCAGCAGCTCACAAGACAGGGGTGGTGAAGCTTTCTTT
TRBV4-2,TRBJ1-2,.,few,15,CASSQDVQGFYGYTF,TGTGCCAGCAGCCAAGACGTGCAGGGATTCTATGGCTACACCTTC
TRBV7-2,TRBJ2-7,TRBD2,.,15,CASSFEGGPGYEQYF,TGTGCCAGCAGCTTCGAGGGAGGGCCGGGGTACGAGCAGTACTTC
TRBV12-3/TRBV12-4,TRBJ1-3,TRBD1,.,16,CASRSYRDRAGNTIYF,TGTGCCAGCAGATCTTACAGGGACAGAGCTGGAAACACCATATATTTT
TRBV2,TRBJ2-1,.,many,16,CASSRRQARSYNEQFF,TGTGCCAGCAGTAGACGACAGGCCCGCTCCTACAATGAGCAGTTCTTC
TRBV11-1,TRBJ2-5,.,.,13,CASSPDGTRTQYF,TGTGCCAGCAGCCCAGACGGCACCCGGACCCAGTACTTC
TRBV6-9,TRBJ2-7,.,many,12,CASTAKNYEQYF,TGTGCCAGCACCGCGAAGAACTACGAGCAGTACTTC
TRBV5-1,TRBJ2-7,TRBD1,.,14,CASSFGDRGNEQYF,TGCGCCAGCAGTTTCGGTGACAGGGGCAACGAGCAGTACTTC
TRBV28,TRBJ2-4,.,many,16,CASSFGGEIAKNIQYF,TGTGCCAGCAGTTTTGGAGGGGAGATTGCCAAAAACATTCAGTACTTC
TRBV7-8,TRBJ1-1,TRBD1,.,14,CASSLGDRVTEAFF,TGTGCCAGCAGCTTAGGGGACAGGGTCACTGAAGCTTTCTTT
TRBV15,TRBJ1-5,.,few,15,CATSRDLGLNQPQHF,TGTGCCACCAGCAGAGATTTGGGGCTGAATCAGCCCCAGCATTTT
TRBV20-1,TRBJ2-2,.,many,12,CSAEGRTGELFF,TGCAGTGCTGAGGGGCGGACCGGGGAGCTGTTTTTT
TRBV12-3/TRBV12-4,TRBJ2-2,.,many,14,CASSSLIGNRELFF,TGTGCCAGCAGTTCCCTTATTGGAAACCGGGAGCTGTTTTTT
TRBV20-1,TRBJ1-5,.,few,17,CSARDWVRGAGNQPQHF,TGCAGTGCTAGAGATTGGGTCAGGGGTGCTGGCAATCAGCCCCAGCATTTT
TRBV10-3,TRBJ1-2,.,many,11,CAISETYGYTF,TGTGCCATCAGTGAGACCTATGGCTACACCTTC